One sample yielded the 6 T cell receptor beta chains listed below, sequenced in a study of blood T cells in healthy people across ages. Then a second PCR, running roughly 7 to 11 cycles, was carried out with a sample-barcoded 5' primer and a J-beta primer mix. TCRdb re-called the 5' RACE reads with MiXCR, one entry per CDR3 protein. The sample carries about 900,000 distinct CDR3 sequences, less than 80% recorded once. Sequenced material: blood. The receptor source for this set is a man between 25 and 39 years old in good health.

V usage is TRBV9 and J usage is TRBJ1-5; D is possibly TRBD1 (6 bases). The CDR3 is 16 amino acids. Per the germline V gene, CDR1 is SGDLS and CDR2 is YYNGEE. Trimming stripped 3 bases from V and 1 base from J, with 14 bases between. The CDR3 here is CASSEGGGRSNQPQHF. CDR3 in DNA: TGTGCCAGCAGCGAGGGTGGGGGGCGAAGCAATCAGCCCCAGCATTTT.

This clonotype was seen a few times. The chain combines TRBV9 with TRBJ1-5, with D unresolved. CDR1 is SGDLS, CDR2 YYNGEE, per germline. V was trimmed by 0 bases and J by 2 bases, leaving 12 bases between them. This CDR3 contains 16 residues. The CDR3 here is CASSVGSGLGNQPQHF. The DNA for the CDR3 is TGTGCCAGCAGCGTAGGGAGTGGGCTGGGCAATCAGCCCCAGCATTTT.

This chain links TRBV24-1 with TRBJ2-1; D is perhaps TRBD2 (6 bases). Germline V lookup: CDR1 KGHDR, CDR2 SFDVKD. Trimming shortened V by 3 bases and J by 13 bases, and 21 bases separated the two germline ends. This CDR3 comprises 15 residues. Here the CDR3 DNA reads TGTGCCACCAGTGATGCTGCGGGGCCCCAAGAGACCCAGTTCTTC. The encoded protein is CATSDAAGPQETQFF.

A few counts support this clonotype. This chain links TRBV10-3 with TRBJ2-5; perhaps TRBD2 as D (7 bases). The CDR3 spans 14 residues. The V gene lost 8 bases and the J gene lost 1 base, with 14 bases spanning the gap. CDR1 is ENHRY, CDR2 SYGVKD, per germline. The DNA for the CDR3 is TGTGCCATCGGGGGGGGCGACGTCCAAGAGACCCAGTACTTC. Its protein product is CAIGGGDVQETQYF.

V gene TRBV5-1 combines with J gene TRBJ2-5; 9 bases map to TRBD2. The CDR3 has 16 amino acids. Germline trimming cut 5 bases from V and 1 base from J; bases unmatched to any gene: 9. CDR1 and CDR2 from the germline V gene are SGHRS and YFSETQ. In DNA form, the CDR3 reads TGCGCCAGCAGACCTCGTCTAGCGGGGCCCCAAGAGACCCAGTACTTC. Residues: CASRPRLAGPQETQYF.

The V call is TRBV24-1, the J call TRBJ2-5; D call uncertain. Trimming shortened V by 1 base and J by 4 bases, and 3 bases separated the two germline ends. The CDR3 is 12 residues long. The germline gives CDR1 KGHDR, CDR2 SFDVKD. The CDR3 sequence: CATSDFLETQYF. The CDR3 nucleotides read TGTGCCACCAGTGATTTTCTAGAGACCCAGTACTTC.